Each of the 20 T cell receptor beta chains below was sequenced from the same sample in a study. TCRdb redid the calling of the RT-PCR reads with MiXCR, one entry per CDR3 protein. The data show about 680,000 distinct CDR3 sequences, with over 12% seen just once and roughly 3.9% held by the top ten. The sample comprised memory CD4+ T cells from blood. These receptors all come from a female donor in good health, serving as a healthy control.

This clonotype was seen more than once but under ten times. V gene TRBV7-2 combines with J gene TRBJ2-7, with 7 bases that match TRBD1. The CDR3 runs to 16 residues. V gave up 6 bases and J gave up 7 bases; unmatched junction bases: 18. Germline CDR1 is SGHTA and CDR2 is FQGNSA. The CDR3 sequence: CASSSAGTVPLGEQYF. DNA for the CDR3: TGTGCCAGCAGTTCCGCCGGGACAGTCCCTTTGGGGGAGCAGTACTTC. The full variable domain, in which reference TRBV7-2 and TRBJ2-7 provide the parts outside the CDR3, is GAGVSQSPSNKVTEKGKDVELRCDPISGHTALYWYRQSLGQGLEFLIYFQGNSAPDKSGLPSDRFSAERTGGSVSTLTIQRTQQEDSAVYLCASSSAGTVPLGEQYFGPGTRLTVT.

This clonotype was detected many times. The chain recombines TRBV5-8 with TRBJ1-1; D ambiguous. The CDR3 spans 13 residues. Trimming took 5 bases from V and 11 from J, leaving 19 bases between them. Germline V CDR1 and CDR2: SGHTS, YDEGEE. This CDR3 is CASRRRSGDAAFF. The DNA for the CDR3 is TGTGCCAGCAGACGACGGTCTGGGGATGCGGCTTTCTTT.

This clonotype showed up just a few times. The chain employs TRBV20-1 and TRBJ1-5; maybe TRBD1 (6 bases). Trimming took 6 bases from V and 3 from J, leaving 18 bases between them. The length of the CDR3 is 15 residues. Germline V gives CDR1 DFQATT, CDR2 SNEGSKA (reference sequence). CDR3 nucleotide sequence: TGCAGTGCCCACGGCGGACAGTCCCACAATCAGCCCCAGCATTTT. Translation: CSAHGGQSHNQPQHF.

V gene TRBV12-3 or TRBV12-4 combines with J gene TRBJ1-3; D remains ambiguous. The V and J ends lost 6 bases and 7 bases respectively, with 16 bases between them. The CDR3 loop spans 14 amino acids. This CDR3 reads CASSPTHSRNTIYF. For the CDR3, the DNA is TGTGCCAGCAGCCCCACCCACTCGCGGAACACCATATATTTT.

The genes are TRBV24-1 and TRBJ2-3; D tentatively reads TRBD1 or TRBD2 (6 bases each). CDR3 length: 17 amino acids. Germline-derived CDR1 and CDR2 are KGHDR and SFDVKD. The V end lost 4 bases, the J end lost 4 bases, and 20 bases lay between the germline ends. The DNA for the CDR3 is TGTGCCACCAGTGACCCGGAGGGGGGATGGTCCCCAGATACGCAGTATTTT. It specifies CATSDPEGGWSPDTQYF.

This clonotype was detected a few times. The chain links TRBV27 to TRBJ2-7; 16 bases match TRBD2. The ends lost 2 bases at V and 2 bases at J; junction bases unmatched: 9. CDR3 length equals 19 residues. Germline V gives CDR1 MNHEY, CDR2 SMNVEV (reference sequence). In DNA form, the CDR3 reads TGTGCCAGCAGTTTAAAGGCCCGGGGACTAGCGGGAGGGGCCTACGAGCAGTACTTC. Encoded protein: CASSLKARGLAGGAYEQYF.

Many counts were recorded for this clonotype. The chain links TRBV7-2 to TRBJ2-7; tentative D call: TRBD2 (5 bases). Germline V gene sequence: CDR1 SGHTA, CDR2 FQGNSA. The V gene lost 5 bases and the J gene lost 0 bases, with 14 bases spanning the gap. The CDR3 loop spans 15 amino acids. In DNA, the CDR3 is TGTGCCAGCAGCCCCCGGACTGCTAGCTCCTACGAGCAGTACTTC. Its protein product is CASSPRTASSYEQYF.

This clonotype appeared a few times. The chain links TRBV11-3 to TRBJ2-5; possibly TRBD1 for D (6 bases). From germline, CDR1 is SGHNT and CDR2 YENEEA. Trimming took 5 bases from V and 2 from J, leaving 15 bases between them. The CDR3 contains 15 residues. Written as DNA, the CDR3 is TGTGCCAGCAGCCCTGGATCAGGGGAGCAAGAGACCCAGTACTTC. This sequence encodes CASSPGSGEQETQYF.

This clonotype was counted at least ten times. The rearrangement links TRBV20-1 to TRBJ2-2; D perhaps matches TRBD2 (6 bases). The germline gives CDR1 DFQATT, CDR2 SNEGSKA (reference sequence). CDR3 length: 14 residues. The V gene lost 5 bases and the J gene lost 2 bases, with 12 bases spanning the gap. CDR3 nucleotide sequence: TGCAGTGCTGTCGGACTATCAAACACCGGGGAGCTGTTTTTT. Protein: CSAVGLSNTGELFF.

This rearrangement joins TRBV6-2 or TRBV6-3 to TRBJ1-5, with D hard to call. The CDR3 contains 17 residues. CDR1 and CDR2 (germline): MNHEY, SVGEGT. V was trimmed by 6 bases and J by 0 bases, leaving 18 bases between them. The CDR3 DNA is TGTGCCAGCAGAAGTGCTATACAGTGGGATAGCAATCAGCCCCAGCATTTT. It encodes CASRSAIQWDSNQPQHF.

This clonotype has a count of ten or more. V and J are TRBV5-1 and TRBJ2-7, with TRBD1 matching over 9 bases. The germline V gene encodes CDR1 SGHRS and CDR2 YFSETQ. This CDR3 has 14 residues. V was clipped by 0 bases and J by 4 bases; unmatched bases: 2. In nucleotides, the CDR3 is TGCGCCAGCAGCTTGGCGACAGGGGGATACGAGCAGTACTTC. This encodes CASSLATGGYEQYF. Full variable domain (remainder filled in from reference TRBV5-1 and TRBJ2-7): KAGVTQTPRYLIKTRGQQVTLSCSPISGHRSVSWYQQTPGQGLQFLFEYFSETQRNKGNFPGRFSGRQFSNSRSEMNVSTLELGDSALYLCASSLATGGYEQYFGPGTRLTVT.

This sequence joins TRBV2 and TRBJ2-4, with 12 bases matching TRBD2. Germline values: CDR1 SNHLY, CDR2 FYNNEI. CDR3 size: 16 residues. V shed 1 base and J 6 bases; nucleotides not matched to a gene: 4. CDR3 sequence: CASSEGLAGAGNIQYF. In nucleotides, the CDR3 is TGTGCCAGCAGTGAAGGACTAGCGGGAGCGGGAAACATTCAGTACTTC.

At least ten counts were recorded for this clonotype. The chain is built from TRBV4-3 and TRBJ2-1, with D perhaps TRBD1 or TRBD2 (6 bases each). Germline CDR1 is LGHNA and CDR2 is YSLEER. V was clipped by 10 bases and J by 5 bases, with 12 bases between them. This CDR3 is built from 12 residues. CDR3 in DNA: TGCGCCATCAAGGGGGGAGACAATGAGCAGTTCTTC. Protein sequence: CAIKGGDNEQFF.

This chain links TRBV6-5 with TRBJ2-1; 9 nucleotides line up with TRBD2. The germline V gene encodes CDR1 MNHEY and CDR2 SVGAGI. The CDR3 is made up of 14 amino acids. V was pared by 6 bases and J by 8 bases, with 8 bases of the junction left unmatched. The CDR3 bases are TGTGCCAGCAGCTATAGCGGGAGTTCTGATGAGCAGTTCTTC. This gives the protein CASSYSGSSDEQFF.

The sample holds many counts of this clonotype. The V and J genes are TRBV27 and TRBJ1-2; weak D call: TRBD1 (6 bases). The CDR3 is 14 residues long. The V end lost 4 bases, the J end lost 4 bases, and 13 bases lay between the germline ends. Per the germline V gene, CDR1 is MNHEY and CDR2 is SMNVEV (reference sequence). The CDR3 region is CASSSQGTLYGYTF. For the CDR3, the DNA is TGTGCCAGCAGTTCTCAGGGGACCCTCTATGGCTACACCTTC.

This clonotype has at least ten counts. The chain joins TRBV5-1 to TRBJ1-1, with D unclear. The germline V and J ends were trimmed by 3 bases and 0 bases, with 12 bases remaining between them. CDR1 and CDR2 from the germline V gene are SGHRS and YFSETQ. This CDR3 comprises 15 residues. Written as DNA, the CDR3 is TGCGCCAGCAGCTCCGGGGTCGCCATGAACACTGAAGCTTTCTTT. Translated: CASSSGVAMNTEAFF.

This clonotype appeared many times. CDR3 sequence (DNA): TGCGCCAGCAGCCTTAATTTTCGAGCGGGAGTGGCAGATACGCAGTATTTT. It yields the protein CASSLNFRAGVADTQYF. This sequence joins TRBV4-1 and TRBJ2-3; 8 bases map to TRBD2. The V and J ends lost 4 bases and 4 bases, in that order; junction bases with no gene match: 13. Germline V gives CDR1 MGHRA, CDR2 YSYEKL. This CDR3 region has 17 residues.

This clonotype was observed many times. The chain is built from TRBV12-3 or TRBV12-4 and TRBJ1-2, with 10 bases lining up with TRBD1. The CDR3 is 13 residues long. J gave up 6 bases and V 6 bases, and 4 bases lay outside the gene matches. CDR3 sequence: CASRHGQGDGYTF. CDR3 DNA sequence: TGTGCCAGCAGACACGGACAGGGGGATGGCTACACCTTC.

The chain joins TRBV30 to TRBJ1-1; TRBD1 agrees at 8 bases. With V trimmed by 3 bases and J by 11 bases, 11 bases remained unmatched. From germline, CDR1 is GTSNPN and CDR2 SVGIG (reference sequence). The CDR3 is 13 residues long. CDR3 loop: CAWSPDRGQGAFF. The CDR3 bases are TGTGCCTGGAGCCCCGACAGGGGCCAGGGGGCTTTCTTT.

This clonotype was seen repeatedly, ten times or more. The J gene is TRBJ2-3, the V gene TRBV5-6, with 12 bases that match TRBD2. The V and J ends lost 0 bases and 6 bases, in that order; junction bases with no gene match: 2. Germline V CDR1 and CDR2: SGHDT, YYEEEE. There are 15 residues in the CDR3. In DNA, the CDR3 is TGTGCCAGCAGCTTGGGACTAGCGGGAGTGGATACGCAGTATTTT. Translation: CASSLGLAGVDTQYF.